The subject of this entry is one TCR beta chain. The sample originates from a study of blood T cells in healthy people across ages. PCR was performed a second time for about 6 to 12 cycles using a sample-barcoded 5' primer and a J-beta primer mix. TCRdb called the 5' RACE reads again in MiXCR, with one record for every CDR3 protein. The sample yields fewer than 1,000,000 distinct CDR3 sequences, about 42% seen once. The CDR3 totals 14 residues. From germline, CDR1 is LGHDT and CDR2 YNNKEL (reference sequence). This receptor was identified in a man aged 55 to 70 in good health. This chain connects TRBV3-1 to TRBJ2-5; D is uncertain. The end of the DNA is better explained by TRBJ2-7, so the J call may be wrong. The material sequenced was blood. The CDR3 coding sequence is TGTGCCAGCACTCCCCGCACGCGGAGTTACGAGCAGTACTTC. Its translation is CASTPRTRSYEQYF.